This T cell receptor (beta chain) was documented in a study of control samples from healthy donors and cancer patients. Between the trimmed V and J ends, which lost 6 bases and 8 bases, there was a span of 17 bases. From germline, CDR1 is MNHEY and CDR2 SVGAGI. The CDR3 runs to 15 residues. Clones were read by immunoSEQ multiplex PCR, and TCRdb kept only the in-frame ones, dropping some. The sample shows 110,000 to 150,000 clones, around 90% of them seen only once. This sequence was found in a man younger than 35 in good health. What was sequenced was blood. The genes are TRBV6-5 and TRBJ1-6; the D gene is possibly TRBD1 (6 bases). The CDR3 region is CASRPGTTGYSPLHF. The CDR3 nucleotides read TGTGCCAGCAGGCCCGGGACAACTGGGTATTCACCCCTCCACTTT.